The clone carrying this TCR beta chain appeared a single time. The sample originates from a study of blood T cell repertoires in COVID-19. The table came from immunoSEQ multiplex PCR; TCRdb's copy has only in-frame clones and leaves some out. Counted here are more than 65,000 clones, roughly 86% occurring once; the ten biggest clones make up approximately 7%. CDR1 and CDR2 from the germline V gene are SGHDT and YYEEEE. There are 15 residues in the CDR3. Trimming shortened V by 4 bases and J by 8 bases, and 19 bases separated the two germline ends. The chain recombines TRBV5-6 with TRBJ2-4, with D tentatively TRBD2 (6 bases). The specimen was peripheral blood. The sequence was obtained from a human donor in a cohort sampled during active COVID-19. The CDR3 DNA is TGTGCCAGCAGCCAACTAGATCGTGGGGAGGACATTCAGTACTTC. Protein product: CASSQLDRGEDIQYF.